The entry below gives a single T cell receptor (beta chain) sequence along with its context. Its antigen is still unknown. The TRB cDNA libraries were prepared by 5' RACE with UMI labels. One entry per CDR3 protein, without DNA, is what TCRdb gives after re-calling the 5' RACE reads. The listing contains about 150,000 distinct CDR3 sequences. This specimen comes from a study of CXCR3-negative and CXCR3-positive naive CD8 T cells. Overall study findings and caveats: Researchers reported similar TRBV-TRBJ usage in naive CXCR3-negative and CXCR3-positive cells, though memory differed. Both naive subsets showed comparably high diversity, and memory CD8+ cells showed much lower diversity. Compared with CXCR3-negative naive cells, CXCR3-positive naive cells showed more hydrophobic TRB CDR3s.

Every CD8+ subset sample held some 300,000 flow-sorted cells, done in triplicate. The receptor was derived from a human donor in good health. Some clones in this sample may be carry-over from other donors' samples. The sample comprised naive CXCR3+ CD8+ T cells from blood. Described subset: CD45RO-CCR7+CD27+CD95- naive CD8+ T cells expressing CXCR3 (TNR3+).

This CDR3 reads CASSEFRYNEQFF. The V and J genes are TRBV2 and TRBJ2-1. From germline, CDR1 is SNHLY and CDR2 FYNNEI. The CDR3 extends over 13 amino acids.